This T cell receptor (beta chain) was sequenced in a study of T cell responses to AZD1222 COVID-19 vaccine. Repertoires were generated with immunoSEQ multiplex PCR, while TCRdb's copy carries only in-frame clones and drops some. The sample has roughly 120,000 clones, more than 85% seen once. CDR1 MNHEY and CDR2 SMNVEV come from the germline V gene (reference sequence). The CDR3 is 14 amino acids. V lost 2 bases to trimming and J lost 13 bases; unmatched junction nucleotides: 8. The TCR was taken from an adult who received the AZD1222 COVID-19 vaccine. Sequences were derived from peripheral blood, sampled 28 days after the second AZD1222 dose. The V and J genes are TRBV27 and TRBJ1-6; 7 bases are a match to TRBD1. The CDR3 protein is CASSLERGLLPLHF. DNA of the CDR3: TGTGCCAGCAGTTTAGAGAGGGGGCTCCTGCCCCTCCACTTT.